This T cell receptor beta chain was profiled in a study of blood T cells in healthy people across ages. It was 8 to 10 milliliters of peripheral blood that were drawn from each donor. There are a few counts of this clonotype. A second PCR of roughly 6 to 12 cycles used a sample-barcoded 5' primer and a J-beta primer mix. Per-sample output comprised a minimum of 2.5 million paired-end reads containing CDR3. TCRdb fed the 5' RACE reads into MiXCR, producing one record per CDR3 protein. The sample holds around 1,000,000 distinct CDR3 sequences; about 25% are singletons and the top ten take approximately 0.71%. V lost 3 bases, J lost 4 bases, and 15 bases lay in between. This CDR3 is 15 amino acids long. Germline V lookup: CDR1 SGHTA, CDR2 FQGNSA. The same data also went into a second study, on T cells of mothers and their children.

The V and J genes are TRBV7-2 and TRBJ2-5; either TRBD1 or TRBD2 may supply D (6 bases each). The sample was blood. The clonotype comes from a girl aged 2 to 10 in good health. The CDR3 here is CASSFLGGTGETQYF. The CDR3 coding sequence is TGTGCCAGCAGCTTCTTGGGGGGCACTGGAGAGACCCAGTACTTC.